This T cell receptor beta chain was observed in a study of CD8 T cells in ankylosing spondylitis. Study outcomes and limitations: A motif of eight highly homologous TCR beta variants was seen as apparently characteristic of ankylosing spondylitis blood.

A single record per CDR3 protein comes from TCRdb applying MiXCR to the 5' RACE reads. The sample gives 200,000 to 250,000 distinct CDR3 sequences, approximately 20% of which show up once; approximately 42% is in the top ten. V lost 6 bases and J lost 6; bases outside the gene matches: 5. The CDR3 runs 15 residues. A remark on this clonotype: Antigen: not known.

The sample consisted of blood, either unsorted or a sorted T cell fraction (not recorded which). The clonotype was recovered from a male donor with ankylosing spondylitis. V gene TRBV12-3 or TRBV12-4 combines with J gene TRBJ2-2; 12 bases are a match to TRBD2. The DNA of the CDR3 is TGTGCCAGCAGACGACTAGCGGGAGTGTCCGGGGAGCTGTTTTTT. Translating gives CASRRLAGVSGELFF.